This T cell receptor beta chain was sequenced for a study of human T cells and chemical hapten exposure. As to time point: healthy volunteer bleed at 2 weeks. The template was total RNA from unfractionated whole blood. The CDR3 consists of 13 residues. Trimming stripped 0 bases from V and 1 base from J, with 5 bases between. In germline, CDR1 is SGHNT, CDR2 YYREEE (reference sequence). This clonotype turned up a few times. The study used a library that attached unique molecular identifiers to individual cDNA molecules. TCRdb analysed the RACE reads with MiXCR anew, one entry per CDR3 protein. The sample includes 130,000 or so distinct CDR3 sequences, 9% to 10% seen only once; the top ten take 1.5% to 2%.

Sample: whole blood. The chain recombines TRBV5-4 with TRBJ2-7, with D unclear. The sequence was collected from a male donor in good health. Some clones in this sample may be carry-over from other donors' samples. The CDR3 bases are TGTGCCAGCAGCTTGGACATTTCCTACGAGCAGTACTTC. This sequence encodes CASSLDISYEQYF.